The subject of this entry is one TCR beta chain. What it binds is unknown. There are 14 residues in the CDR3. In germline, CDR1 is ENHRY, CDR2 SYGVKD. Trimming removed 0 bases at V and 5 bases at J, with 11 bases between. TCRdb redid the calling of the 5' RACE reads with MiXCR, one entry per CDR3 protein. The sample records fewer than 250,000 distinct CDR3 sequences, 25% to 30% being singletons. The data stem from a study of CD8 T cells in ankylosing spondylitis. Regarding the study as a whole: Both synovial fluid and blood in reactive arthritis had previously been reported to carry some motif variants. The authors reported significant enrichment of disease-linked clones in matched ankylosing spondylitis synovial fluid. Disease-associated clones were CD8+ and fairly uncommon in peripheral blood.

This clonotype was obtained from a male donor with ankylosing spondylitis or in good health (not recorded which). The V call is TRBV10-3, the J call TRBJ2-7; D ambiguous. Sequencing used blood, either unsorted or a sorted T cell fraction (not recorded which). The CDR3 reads CAISESTRVNEQYF. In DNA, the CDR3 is TGTGCCATCAGTGAGTCGACAAGGGTAAACGAGCAGTACTTC.